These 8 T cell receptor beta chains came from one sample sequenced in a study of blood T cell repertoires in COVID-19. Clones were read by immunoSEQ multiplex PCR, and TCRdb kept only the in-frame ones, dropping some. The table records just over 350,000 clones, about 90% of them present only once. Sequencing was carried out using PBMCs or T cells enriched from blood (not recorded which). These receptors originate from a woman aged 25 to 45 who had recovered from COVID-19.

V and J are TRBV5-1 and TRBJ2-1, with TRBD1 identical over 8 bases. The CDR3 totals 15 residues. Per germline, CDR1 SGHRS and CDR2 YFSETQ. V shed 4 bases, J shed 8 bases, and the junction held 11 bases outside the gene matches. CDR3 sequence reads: CASSIGQGSQDEQFF. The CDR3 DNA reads TGCGCCAGCAGCATCGGACAGGGCAGCCAGGATGAGCAGTTCTTC. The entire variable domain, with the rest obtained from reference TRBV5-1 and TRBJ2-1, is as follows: KAGVTQTPRYLIKTRGQQVTLSCSPISGHRSVSWYQQTPGQGLQFLFEYFSETQRNKGNFPGRFSGRQFSNSRSEMNVSTLELGDSALYLCASSIGQGSQDEQFFGPGTRLTVL.

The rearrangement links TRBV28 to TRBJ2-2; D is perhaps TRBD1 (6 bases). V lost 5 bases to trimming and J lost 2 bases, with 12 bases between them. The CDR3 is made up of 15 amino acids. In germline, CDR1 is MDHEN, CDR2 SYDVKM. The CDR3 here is CASSLPGQNTGELFF. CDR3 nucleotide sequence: TGTGCCAGCAGTCTACCGGGACAAAACACCGGGGAGCTGTTTTTT.

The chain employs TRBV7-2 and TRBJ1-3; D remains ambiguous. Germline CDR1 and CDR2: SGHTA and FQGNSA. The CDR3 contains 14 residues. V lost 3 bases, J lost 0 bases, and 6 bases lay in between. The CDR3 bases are TGTGCCAGCAGCTTTGGCCCCTCTGGAAACACCATATATTTT. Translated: CASSFGPSGNTIYF.

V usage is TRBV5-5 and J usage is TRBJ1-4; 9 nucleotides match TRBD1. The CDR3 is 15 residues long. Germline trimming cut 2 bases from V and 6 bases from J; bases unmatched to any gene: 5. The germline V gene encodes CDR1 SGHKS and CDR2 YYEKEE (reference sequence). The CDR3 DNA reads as TGTGCCAGCAGCTTAAGGGGACAGGGAGATGAAAAACTGTTTTTT. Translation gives CASSLRGQGDEKLFF.

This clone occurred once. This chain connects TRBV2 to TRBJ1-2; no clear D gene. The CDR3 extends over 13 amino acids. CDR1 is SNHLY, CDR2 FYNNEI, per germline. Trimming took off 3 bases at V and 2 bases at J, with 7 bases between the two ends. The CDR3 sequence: CASSDSPNYGYTF. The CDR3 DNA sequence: TGTGCCAGCAGTGATAGTCCCAACTATGGCTACACCTTC.

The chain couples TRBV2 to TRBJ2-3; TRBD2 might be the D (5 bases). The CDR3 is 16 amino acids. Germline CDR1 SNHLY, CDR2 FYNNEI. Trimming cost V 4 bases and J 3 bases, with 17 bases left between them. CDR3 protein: CASSVYGPEVTDTQYF. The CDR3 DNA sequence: TGTGCCAGCAGTGTTTACGGCCCGGAGGTAACAGATACGCAGTATTTT. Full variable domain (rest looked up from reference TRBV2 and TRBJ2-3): EPEVTQTPSHQVTQMGQEVILRCVPISNHLYFYWYRQILGQKVEFLVSFYNNEISEKSEIFDDQFSVERPDGSNFTLKIRSTKLEDSAMYFCASSVYGPEVTDTQYFGPGTRLTVL.

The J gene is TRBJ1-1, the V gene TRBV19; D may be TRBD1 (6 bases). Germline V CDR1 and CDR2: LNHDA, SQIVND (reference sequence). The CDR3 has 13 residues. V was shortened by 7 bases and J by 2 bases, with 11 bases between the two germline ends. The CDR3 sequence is CASNTGLNTEAFF. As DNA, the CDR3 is TGTGCCAGTAACACAGGGTTAAACACTGAAGCTTTCTTT.

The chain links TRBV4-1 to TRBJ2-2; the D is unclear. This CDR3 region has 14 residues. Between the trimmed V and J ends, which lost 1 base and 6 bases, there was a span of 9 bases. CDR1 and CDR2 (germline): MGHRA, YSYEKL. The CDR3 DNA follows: TGCGCCAGCAGCCAAGTTAAGCGCGCCGGGGAGCTGTTTTTT. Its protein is CASSQVKRAGELFF.